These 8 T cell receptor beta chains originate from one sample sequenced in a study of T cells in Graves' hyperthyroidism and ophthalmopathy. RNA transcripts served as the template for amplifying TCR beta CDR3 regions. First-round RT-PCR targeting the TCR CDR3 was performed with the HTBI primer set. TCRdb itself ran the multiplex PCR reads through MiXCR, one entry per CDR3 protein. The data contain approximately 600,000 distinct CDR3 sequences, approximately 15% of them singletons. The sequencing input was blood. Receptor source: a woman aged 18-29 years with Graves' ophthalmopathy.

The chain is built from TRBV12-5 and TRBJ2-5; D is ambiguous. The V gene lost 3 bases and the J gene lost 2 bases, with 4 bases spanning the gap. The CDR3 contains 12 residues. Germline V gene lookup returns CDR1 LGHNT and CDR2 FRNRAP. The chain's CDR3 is CASGFGQETQYF. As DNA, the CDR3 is TGTGCTAGTGGTTTTGGGCAAGAGACCCAGTACTTC.

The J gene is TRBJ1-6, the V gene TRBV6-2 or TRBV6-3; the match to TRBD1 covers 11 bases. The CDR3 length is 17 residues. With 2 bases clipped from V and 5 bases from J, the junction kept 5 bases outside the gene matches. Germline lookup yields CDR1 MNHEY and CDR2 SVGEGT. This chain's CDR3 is CASSYPGTGGNNSPLHF. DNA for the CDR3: TGTGCCAGCAGTTACCCCGGGACAGGGGGGAATAATTCACCCCTCCACTTT.

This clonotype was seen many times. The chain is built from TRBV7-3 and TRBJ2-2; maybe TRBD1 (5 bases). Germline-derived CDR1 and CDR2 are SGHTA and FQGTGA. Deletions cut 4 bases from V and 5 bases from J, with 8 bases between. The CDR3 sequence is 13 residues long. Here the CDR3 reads CASSSKGTGELFF. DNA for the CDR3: TGTGCCAGCAGCTCCAAGGGGACCGGGGAGCTGTTTTTT.

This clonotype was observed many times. DNA of the CDR3: TGTGCCAGCAGCGATTGGACAACTAACTATGGCTACACCTTC. It yields the protein CASSDWTTNYGYTF. The chain has TRBV12-3 or TRBV12-4 and TRBJ1-2, with a possible D match to TRBD1 (5 bases). Trimming pared 6 bases from V and 0 bases from J, leaving 11 bases between. The CDR3 is 14 residues long.

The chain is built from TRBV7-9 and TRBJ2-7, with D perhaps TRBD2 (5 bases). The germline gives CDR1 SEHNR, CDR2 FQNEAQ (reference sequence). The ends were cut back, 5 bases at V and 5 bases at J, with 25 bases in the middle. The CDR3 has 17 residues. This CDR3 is CASSPPSWESLRNEQYF. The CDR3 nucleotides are TGTGCCAGCAGCCCCCCCTCCTGGGAGAGCTTGAGGAACGAGCAGTACTTC.

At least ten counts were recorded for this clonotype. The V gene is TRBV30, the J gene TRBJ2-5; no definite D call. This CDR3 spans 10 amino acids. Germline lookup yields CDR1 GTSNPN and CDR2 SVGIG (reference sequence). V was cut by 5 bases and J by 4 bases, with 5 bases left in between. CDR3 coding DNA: TGTGCCTGGGGTCGAGAGACCCAGTACTTC. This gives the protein CAWGRETQYF. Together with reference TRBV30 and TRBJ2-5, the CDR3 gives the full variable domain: SQTIHQWPATLVQPVGSPLSLECTVEGTSNPNLYWYRQAAGRGLQLLFYSVGIGQISSEVPQNLSASRPQDRQFILSSKKLLLSDSGFYLCAWGRETQYFGPGTRLLVL.

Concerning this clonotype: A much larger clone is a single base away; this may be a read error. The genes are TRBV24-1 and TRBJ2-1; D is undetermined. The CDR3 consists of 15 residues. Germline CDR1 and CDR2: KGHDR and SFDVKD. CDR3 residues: CATSATASPNNGQFF. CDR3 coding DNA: TGTGCCACCAGTGCTACGGCCTCACCCAACAATGGGCAGTTCTTC.

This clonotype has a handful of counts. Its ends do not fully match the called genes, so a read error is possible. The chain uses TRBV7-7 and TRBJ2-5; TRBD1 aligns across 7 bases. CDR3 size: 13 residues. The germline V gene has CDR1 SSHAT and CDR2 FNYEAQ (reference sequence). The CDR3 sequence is CASSQDREETQYF. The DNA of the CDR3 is TGTGCTAGCAGCCAAGACAGGGAAGAGACCCAGTACTTC.